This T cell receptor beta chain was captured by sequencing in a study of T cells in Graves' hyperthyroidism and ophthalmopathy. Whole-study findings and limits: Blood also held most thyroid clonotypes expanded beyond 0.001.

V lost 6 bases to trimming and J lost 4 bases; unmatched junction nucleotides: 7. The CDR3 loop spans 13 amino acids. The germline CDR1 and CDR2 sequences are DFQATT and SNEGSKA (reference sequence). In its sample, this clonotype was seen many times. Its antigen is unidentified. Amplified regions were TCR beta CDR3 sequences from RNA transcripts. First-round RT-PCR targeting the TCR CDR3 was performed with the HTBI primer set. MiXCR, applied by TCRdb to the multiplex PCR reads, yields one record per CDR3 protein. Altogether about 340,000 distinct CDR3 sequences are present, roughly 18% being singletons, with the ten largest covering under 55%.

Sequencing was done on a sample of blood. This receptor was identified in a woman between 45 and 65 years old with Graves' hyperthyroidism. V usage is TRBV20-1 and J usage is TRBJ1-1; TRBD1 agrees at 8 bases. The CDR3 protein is CSAPGQGRTEAFF. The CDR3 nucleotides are TGCAGTGCCCCAGGACAGGGTCGCACTGAAGCTTTCTTT.